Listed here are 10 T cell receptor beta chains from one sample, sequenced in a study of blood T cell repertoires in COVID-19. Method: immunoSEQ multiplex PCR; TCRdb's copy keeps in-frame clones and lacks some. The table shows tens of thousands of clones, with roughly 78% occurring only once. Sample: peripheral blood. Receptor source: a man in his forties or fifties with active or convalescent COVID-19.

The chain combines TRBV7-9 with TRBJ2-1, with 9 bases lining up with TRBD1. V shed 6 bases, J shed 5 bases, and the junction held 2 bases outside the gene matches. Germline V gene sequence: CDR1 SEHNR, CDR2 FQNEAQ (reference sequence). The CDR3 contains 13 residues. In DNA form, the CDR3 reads TGTGCCAGCAGACAGGGGGCCCACAATGAGCAGTTCTTC. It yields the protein CASRQGAHNEQFF.

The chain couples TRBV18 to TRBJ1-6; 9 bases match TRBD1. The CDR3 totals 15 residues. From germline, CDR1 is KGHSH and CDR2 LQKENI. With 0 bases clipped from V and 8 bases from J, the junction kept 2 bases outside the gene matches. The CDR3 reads CASSPPGQGDSPLHF. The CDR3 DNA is TGTGCCAGCTCACCACCGGGACAGGGAGATTCACCCCTCCACTTT.

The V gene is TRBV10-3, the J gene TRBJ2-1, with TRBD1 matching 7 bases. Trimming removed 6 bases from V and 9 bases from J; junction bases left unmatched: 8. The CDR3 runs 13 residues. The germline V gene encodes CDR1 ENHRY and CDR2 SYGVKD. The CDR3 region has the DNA TGTGCCATCAGGGGGGACAGATACGGTGAGCAGTTCTTC. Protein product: CAIRGDRYGEQFF.

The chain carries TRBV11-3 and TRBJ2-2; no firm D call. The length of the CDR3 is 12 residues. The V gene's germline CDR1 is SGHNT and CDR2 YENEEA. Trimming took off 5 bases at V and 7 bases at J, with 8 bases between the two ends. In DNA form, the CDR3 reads TGTGCCAGCAGCCCGCAGGACGGGGAGCTGTTTTTT. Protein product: CASSPQDGELFF.

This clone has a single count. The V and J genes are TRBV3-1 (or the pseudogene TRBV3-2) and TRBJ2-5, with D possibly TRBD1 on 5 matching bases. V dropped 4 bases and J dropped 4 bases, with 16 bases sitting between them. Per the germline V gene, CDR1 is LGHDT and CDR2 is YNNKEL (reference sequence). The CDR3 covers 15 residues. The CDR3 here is CASSRPEGARETQYF. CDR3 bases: TGTGCCAGCAGCCGGCCCGAAGGGGCCAGAGAGACCCAGTACTTC.

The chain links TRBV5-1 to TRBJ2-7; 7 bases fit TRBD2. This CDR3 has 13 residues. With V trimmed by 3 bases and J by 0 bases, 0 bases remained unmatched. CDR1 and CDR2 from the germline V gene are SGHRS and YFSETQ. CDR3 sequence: CASSWGGSYEQYV. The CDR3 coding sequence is TGCGCCAGCAGCTGGGGGGGCTCCTACGAGCAGTACGTC.

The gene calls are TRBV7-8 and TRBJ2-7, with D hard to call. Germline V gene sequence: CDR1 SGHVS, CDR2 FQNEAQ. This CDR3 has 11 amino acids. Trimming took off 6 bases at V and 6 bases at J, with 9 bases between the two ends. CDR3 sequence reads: CASSSRAEQYF. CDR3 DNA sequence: TGTGCCAGCAGTTCGAGAGCCGAGCAGTACTTC.

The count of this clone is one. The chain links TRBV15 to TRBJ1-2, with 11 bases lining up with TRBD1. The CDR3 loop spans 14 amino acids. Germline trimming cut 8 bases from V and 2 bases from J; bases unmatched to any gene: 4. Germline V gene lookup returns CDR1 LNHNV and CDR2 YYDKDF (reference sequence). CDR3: CATSWTGGNYGYTF. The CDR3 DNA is TGTGCCACCTCCTGGACAGGGGGCAACTATGGCTACACCTTC.

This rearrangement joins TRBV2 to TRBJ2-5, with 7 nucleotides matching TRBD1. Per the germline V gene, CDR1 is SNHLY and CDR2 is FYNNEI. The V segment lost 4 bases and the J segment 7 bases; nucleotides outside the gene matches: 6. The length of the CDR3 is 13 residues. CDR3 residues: CASSVDRERTQYF. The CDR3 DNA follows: TGTGCCAGCAGTGTTGACAGGGAACGGACCCAGTACTTC.

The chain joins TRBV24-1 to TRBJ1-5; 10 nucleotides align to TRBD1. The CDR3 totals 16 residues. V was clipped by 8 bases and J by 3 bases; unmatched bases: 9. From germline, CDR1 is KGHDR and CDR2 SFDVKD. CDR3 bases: TGTGCCACCATCGCCGGGACAGGGGTTGACAATCAGCCCCAGCATTTT. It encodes CATIAGTGVDNQPQHF.